Below are 19 T cell receptor beta chains sequenced from a single sample in a study of T-cell memory formation after mild COVID-19. TCRdb ran MiXCR on the 5' RACE reads and lists one entry per CDR3 protein. The profile covers about 160,000 distinct CDR3 sequences, with roughly 31% appearing a single time and approximately 12% taken by the ten largest. Material: PBMCs or a T cell subset sorted from them (not recorded which). The receptors were gathered from an adult woman who had mild COVID-19 (a few samples of this study predate the infection). Cell type and time point are not known.

The rearrangement links TRBV6-5 to TRBJ2-2; D is undetermined. Trimming removed 6 bases at V and 3 bases at J, with 8 bases between. This CDR3 is 13 amino acids long. Germline assignment: CDR1 MNHEY and CDR2 SVGAGI. DNA of the CDR3: TGTGCCAGCAGACCTGCCTACACCGGGGAGCTGTTTTTT. Protein sequence: CASRPAYTGELFF.

The V and J genes are TRBV10-3 and TRBJ2-3, with a tentative D call TRBD2 (6 bases). Trimming stripped 0 bases from V and 6 bases from J, with 13 bases between. Looked up from germline, CDR1 is ENHRY and CDR2 is SYGVKD. The CDR3 runs 15 residues. CDR3 nucleotide sequence: TGTGCCATCAGTGAGTCCCGGGAGAGTTGGGATACGCAGTATTTT. It translates to CAISESRESWDTQYF.

CDR3 in DNA: TGTGCCAGCAGCCCGAGTTACGACAGTTACGAGCAGTACTTC. Its translation is CASSPSYDSYEQYF. The gene calls are TRBV12-3 or TRBV12-4 and TRBJ2-7, with D tentatively TRBD1 (5 bases). This CDR3 region has 14 residues. Deletions cut 6 bases from V and 4 bases from J, with 16 bases between.

In this sample, this clonotype turned up once. This chain connects TRBV7-9 to TRBJ2-1; D is undetermined. The CDR3 covers 14 residues. Germline-derived CDR1 and CDR2 are SEHNR and FQNEAQ (reference sequence). Trimming left V 2 bases short and J 9 bases short, with 14 bases between. CDR3 residues: CASSLSSLHSEQFF. The CDR3 DNA reads as TGTGCCAGCAGCTTAAGCTCGCTCCACAGTGAGCAGTTCTTC.

The chain is built from TRBV7-8 and TRBJ1-6, with TRBD1 matching 8 bases. Trimming took 0 bases from V and 9 from J; bases not matched to a gene: 7. The CDR3 spans 16 residues. Germline V CDR1 and CDR2: SGHVS, FQNEAQ. The CDR3 nucleotides are TGTGCCAGCAGCTTAGCGGGGGGACAGGCCTCTTCACCCCTCCACTTT. Protein product: CASSLAGGQASSPLHF.

The chain uses TRBV6-1 and TRBJ1-4; 8 bases align to TRBD1. V shed 4 bases and J 7 bases; nucleotides not matched to a gene: 5. This CDR3 is 14 amino acids long. Germline V gene lookup returns CDR1 MNHNS and CDR2 SASEGT. This CDR3 is CASSADRESEKLFF. In DNA form, the CDR3 reads TGTGCCAGCAGTGCGGACAGGGAGAGTGAAAAACTGTTTTTT.

The V and J genes are TRBV4-1 and TRBJ2-1; D might be TRBD1 or TRBD2, each matching 5 bases. From germline, CDR1 is MGHRA and CDR2 YSYEKL. V lost 7 bases and J lost 2, with 15 bases in between. CDR3 size: 15 residues. CDR3: CASTKGEGPYNEQFF. CDR3 nucleotides: TGCGCCAGCACCAAGGGAGAGGGGCCCTACAATGAGCAGTTCTTC.

This clonotype has only a few counts. This chain uses TRBV15 with TRBJ1-4, with D tentatively TRBD1 (5 bases). The CDR3 is 15 residues long. Trimming removed 0 bases from V and 8 bases from J, with 13 bases in between. Germline lookup yields CDR1 LNHNV and CDR2 YYDKDF (reference sequence). The CDR3 DNA is TGTGCCACCAGCAGAGATCCAGGGAGAAACGAAAAACTGTTTTTT. It translates to CATSRDPGRNEKLFF.

The chain links TRBV24-1 to TRBJ2-2; no clear D. Germline CDR1 is KGHDR and CDR2 is SFDVKD. V was trimmed by 1 base and J by 1 base, leaving 9 bases between them. The CDR3 extends over 16 amino acids. CDR3 protein: CATSDFTLRNTGELFF. For the CDR3, the DNA is TGTGCCACCAGTGATTTCACACTAAGGAACACCGGGGAGCTGTTTTTT.

The chain is built from TRBV5-1 and TRBJ2-3, with D maybe TRBD1 (6 bases). The V and J ends lost 4 bases and 2 bases respectively, with 17 bases between them. Germline CDR1 and CDR2: SGHRS and YFSETQ. There are 16 residues in the CDR3. The CDR3 DNA reads TGCGCCAGCAGCCCACGACAGGCCGCAAACACAGATACGCAGTATTTT. Translated: CASSPRQAANTDTQYF.

The V gene is TRBV29-1, the J gene TRBJ2-7; maybe TRBD2 (6 bases). The V end lost 5 bases, the J end lost 2 bases, and 13 bases lay between the germline ends. Germline CDR1 is SQVTM and CDR2 is ANQGSEA. The CDR3 totals 13 residues. The CDR3 here is CSVMLGGTYEQYF. DNA for the CDR3: TGCAGCGTTATGCTCGGGGGAACCTACGAGCAGTACTTC.

As DNA, the CDR3 is TGTGCCAGCAGCGCGGGACTAGCGGGGGGCACAGATACGCAGTATTTT. Residues: CASSAGLAGGTDTQYF. The V gene is TRBV9, the J gene TRBJ2-3; TRBD2 agrees at 14 bases. V was clipped by 3 bases and J by 1 base; unmatched bases: 1. The CDR3 length is 16 residues. Germline CDR1 reads SGDLS; CDR2 reads YYNGEE. Full variable domain (remainder filled in from reference TRBV9 and TRBJ2-3): DSGVTQTPKHLITATGQRVTLRCSPRSGDLSVYWYQQSLDQGLQFLIQYYNGEERAKGNILERFSAQQFPDLHSELNLSSLELGDSALYFCASSAGLAGGTDTQYFGPGTRLTVL.

The V and J genes are TRBV24-1 and TRBJ2-6; D is ambiguous. The CDR3 runs 14 residues. Germline lookup yields CDR1 KGHDR and CDR2 SFDVKD. V lost 7 bases to trimming and J lost 1 base, with 7 bases between them. The CDR3 nucleotides are TGTGCCACCAGCCCCAGGTCTGGGGCCAACGTCCTGACTTTC. This codes for CATSPRSGANVLTF.

The J gene is TRBJ1-6, the V gene TRBV12-3 or TRBV12-4; D possibly corresponds to TRBD1 (5 bases). Trimming took off 11 bases at V and 3 bases at J, with 8 bases between the two ends. This CDR3 spans 12 amino acids. CDR3 nucleotide sequence: TGTGCCTCCGGGGGCTATAATTCACCCCTCCACTTT. This codes for CASGGYNSPLHF.

V gene TRBV19 combines with J gene TRBJ1-2; no clear D. Germline CDR1 reads LNHDA; CDR2 reads SQIVND (reference sequence). Deletions cut 0 bases from V and 8 bases from J, with 19 bases between. The length of the CDR3 is 16 residues. The CDR3 DNA sequence: TGTGCCAGTAGTATAGATCTATCGAGCCTCCCTGTGGGCTACACCTTC. It is translated as CASSIDLSSLPVGYTF. The whole variable domain, filled in from reference TRBV19 and TRBJ1-2, reads DGGITQSPKYLFRKEGQNVTLSCEQNLNHDAMYWYRQDPGQGLRLIYYSQIVNDFQKGDIAEGYSVSREKKESFPLTVTSAQKNPTAFYLCASSIDLSSLPVGYTFGSGTRLTVV.

This clonotype was seen at least ten times. The chain employs TRBV20-1 and TRBJ1-1, with D possibly TRBD1 on 5 matching bases. The germline V and J ends were trimmed by 4 bases and 11 bases, with 20 bases remaining between them. There are 13 residues in the CDR3. Germline assignment: CDR1 DFQATT and CDR2 SNEGSKA (reference sequence). The chain's CDR3 is CSATTENGRRAFF. The CDR3 DNA reads as TGCAGTGCTACGACAGAGAACGGGAGGAGGGCTTTCTTT.

This chain joins TRBV5-1 and TRBJ2-7, with 9 bases identical to TRBD1. V was pared by 4 bases and J by 4 bases, with 6 bases of the junction left unmatched. The CDR3 loop spans 14 amino acids. Germline V lookup: CDR1 SGHRS, CDR2 YFSETQ. The CDR3, as DNA: TGCGCCAGCAGCCACGGGACAGGGCTATACGAGCAGTACTTC. This gives the protein CASSHGTGLYEQYF.

This clonotype was recorded many times. J is TRBJ2-5 and V is TRBV6-6, with 7 positions matching TRBD2. The CDR3 is 17 amino acids. V dropped 4 bases and J dropped 3; count of bases not matched to a gene: 14. Germline V gene lookup returns CDR1 MNHNY and CDR2 SVGAGI (reference sequence). CDR3 sequence: CASSSSFTSVGKETQYF. The CDR3 DNA sequence: TGTGCCAGCAGTTCCTCCTTCACTAGCGTAGGGAAAGAGACCCAGTACTTC.

The table lists this clonotype with a count of one. The chain recombines TRBV12-3 or TRBV12-4 with TRBJ2-1; possibly TRBD2 for D (6 bases). The CDR3 has 15 amino acids. Between the trimmed V and J ends, which lost 6 bases and 8 bases, there was a span of 20 bases. CDR3 sequence (DNA): TGTGCCAGCAGCCTTGGGTGGGAGGAGGTGGATGAGCAGTTCTTC. It translates to CASSLGWEEVDEQFF.